The clone carrying this TCR beta chain was recorded a few times. This entry is derived from a study of blood T cells in healthy people across ages. CDR3 length: 16 amino acids. The V segment lost 0 bases and the J segment 6 bases; nucleotides outside the gene matches: 11. Germline-derived CDR1 and CDR2 are LGHNA and YNFKEQ. Primed by a sample-barcoded 5' primer and a J-beta primer mix, a second PCR proceeded for about 6 to 11 cycles. TCRdb reprocessed the 5' RACE reads via MiXCR and lists one record per CDR3 protein. The sample gives about 800,000 distinct CDR3 sequences, around a quarter of which show up once; approximately 3.7% is in the top ten. The data were also submitted as part of a second study, on T cells of mothers and their children. From that second work: It was related mother-child pairs that showed slightly higher overlap than unrelated pairs, without reaching significance.

Sequenced: blood. The V gene is TRBV4-2, the J gene TRBJ2-7; 7 nucleotides match TRBD2. This receptor was taken from a boy between 10 and 17 years old in good health. The CDR3 nucleotides read TGTGCCAGCAGCCAAGATCAAGGACTAGTCAGTGCCGAGCAGTACTTC. Its translation: CASSQDQGLVSAEQYF.